Listed here are 30 T cell receptor beta chains from one sample, sequenced in a study of cytomegalovirus exposure and HLA in healthy donors. Vbeta (60) and Jbeta (13) primers were used in the PCR. Repertoires were generated with immunoSEQ multiplex PCR, while TCRdb's copy carries only in-frame clones and drops some. Here the sample spans more than 150,000 clones, 82% being singletons. The specimen sequenced was PBMCs. The receptors derive from a man aged 40-50 years in good health and CMV-seronegative.

This chain uses TRBV4-1 with TRBJ2-1; D gene unclear. The CDR3 totals 17 residues. Looked up from germline, CDR1 is MGHRA and CDR2 is YSYEKL. V was trimmed by 0 bases and J by 0 bases, leaving 12 bases between them. CDR3 in DNA: TGCGCCAGCAGCCAAGACCCCGCGGCCCTCTCCTACAATGAGCAGTTCTTC. Protein: CASSQDPAALSYNEQFF.

The chain recombines TRBV29-1 with TRBJ2-5; 10 nucleotides match TRBD1. The CDR3 sequence is 14 residues long. Germline CDR1 is SQVTM and CDR2 is ANQGSEA. V shed 7 bases and J 4 bases; nucleotides not matched to a gene: 9. CDR3: CSGLDRGRGETQYF. The CDR3 DNA reads as TGCAGCGGACTTGACAGGGGGCGCGGAGAGACCCAGTACTTC.

This chain uses TRBV5-6 with TRBJ1-2; D is possibly TRBD1 (6 bases). Germline V CDR1 and CDR2: SGHDT, YYEEEE. The CDR3 covers 15 residues. The germline V and J ends were trimmed by 4 bases and 4 bases, with 17 bases remaining between them. In DNA form, the CDR3 reads TGTGCCAGCAGCCCCGTCGGGGGGCAGATCTATGGCTACACCTTC. This sequence encodes CASSPVGGQIYGYTF.

The rearrangement joins TRBV11-3 to TRBJ2-7; D unclear. Trimming removed 5 bases at V and 3 bases at J, with 11 bases between. The CDR3 is 13 amino acids. Per germline, CDR1 SGHNT and CDR2 YENEEA. This CDR3 reads CASSPEADYEQYF. In DNA, the CDR3 is TGTGCCAGCAGCCCAGAGGCCGACTACGAGCAGTACTTC.

This chain connects TRBV9 to TRBJ1-2, with 7 bases that match TRBD1. V gave up 4 bases and J gave up 4 bases; unmatched junction bases: 4. Per the germline V gene, CDR1 is SGDLS and CDR2 is YYNGEE. The CDR3 runs 13 residues. This CDR3 reads CASSLRDSYGYTF. In DNA form, the CDR3 reads TGTGCCAGCAGCCTCCGGGACAGCTATGGCTACACCTTC.

The chain is built from TRBV30 and TRBJ1-5, with 9 nucleotides matching TRBD1. J was trimmed by 5 bases and V by 3 bases; bases with no gene match: 11. From germline, CDR1 is GTSNPN and CDR2 SVGIG (reference sequence). The CDR3 covers 16 residues. The CDR3 nucleotides read TGTGCCTGGAGGAGTCCGCCGGGACAGGGTTATCAGCCCCAGCATTTT. It translates to CAWRSPPGQGYQPQHF. The full variable domain, rest sourced from reference TRBV30 and TRBJ1-5, is SQTIHQWPATLVQPVGSPLSLECTVEGTSNPNLYWYRQAAGRGLQLLFYSVGIGQISSEVPQNLSASRPQDRQFILSSKKLLLSDSGFYLCAWRSPPGQGYQPQHFGDGTRLSIL.

The sample holds one count of this clone. The chain employs TRBV7-2 and TRBJ1-1; D call uncertain. V gave up 5 bases and J gave up 1 base, with 8 bases separating them. CDR1 and CDR2 from the germline V gene are SGHTA and FQGNSA. The length of the CDR3 is 13 residues. CDR3 residues: CASSRGWNTEAFF. The CDR3 DNA reads as TGTGCCAGCAGCCGGGGATGGAACACTGAAGCTTTCTTT. Full variable domain (remainder filled in from reference TRBV7-2 and TRBJ1-1): GAGVSQSPSNKVTEKGKDVELRCDPISGHTALYWYRQSLGQGLEFLIYFQGNSAPDKSGLPSDRFSAERTGGSVSTLTIQRTQQEDSAVYLCASSRGWNTEAFFGQGTRLTVV.

The chain links TRBV30 to TRBJ2-1, with D uncertain. The CDR3 is 13 amino acids. Deletions cut 3 bases from V and 11 bases from J, with 17 bases between. Germline loops: CDR1 GTSNPN, CDR2 SVGIG (reference sequence). The CDR3: CAWSPGEAFQQFF. In DNA, the CDR3 is TGTGCCTGGAGCCCCGGCGAGGCTTTTCAGCAGTTCTTC.

This chain joins TRBV14 and TRBJ1-2; D remains unclear. V gave up 4 bases and J gave up 9 bases, with 12 bases separating them. In germline, CDR1 is SGHDN, CDR2 FVKESK. CDR3 length equals 12 residues. The CDR3 nucleotides are TGTGCCAGCAGCCTTAACCAGGCCCGCTACACCTTC. Its translation: CASSLNQARYTF.

DNA for the CDR3: TGTGCCAGCTCACCGCTAGGTTACGAGCAGTACTTC. Its protein product is CASSPLGYEQYF. The chain is built from TRBV18 and TRBJ2-7, with no clear D. With 3 bases removed from V and 4 bases from J, the gap between germline ends came to 7 bases. Per germline, CDR1 KGHSH and CDR2 LQKENI. This CDR3 contains 12 residues.

With respect to this clone: The sample contains more than one DNA sequence encoding this CDR3. The chain employs TRBV7-2 and TRBJ2-3; 9 nucleotides align to TRBD2. This CDR3 contains 15 residues. Germline V gene data show CDR1 as SGHTA and CDR2 as FQGNSA. With 6 bases clipped from V and 6 bases from J, the junction kept 10 bases outside the gene matches. CDR3 residues: CASSLRGGGGDTQYF. The CDR3 bases are TGTGCCAGCAGTTTGCGGGGGGGCGGAGGGGATACGCAGTATTTT. Filled out from reference TRBV7-2 and TRBJ2-3, the complete variable domain reads GAGVSQSPSNKVTEKGKDVELRCDPISGHTALYWYRQSLGQGLEFLIYFQGNSAPDKSGLPSDRFSAERTGGSVSTLTIQRTQQEDSAVYLCASSLRGGGGDTQYFGPGTRLTVL.

The chain has TRBV11-3 and TRBJ2-7; D is perhaps TRBD2 (6 bases). The CDR3 has 13 residues. The germline gives CDR1 SGHNT, CDR2 YENEEA. Between the trimmed V and J ends, which lost 5 bases and 10 bases, there was a span of 18 bases. This CDR3 is CASSPISGGPQYF. The CDR3 DNA follows: TGTGCCAGCAGCCCCATATCAGGAGGGCCCCAGTACTTC. Full variable domain (remainder filled in from reference TRBV11-3 and TRBJ2-7): EAGVVQSPRYKIIEKKQPVAFWCNPISGHNTLYWYLQNLGQGPELLIRYENEEAVDDSQLPKDRFSAERLKGVDSTLKIQPAELGDSAVYLCASSPISGGPQYFGPGTRLTVT.

The chain links TRBV5-1 to TRBJ2-3; tentative D call: TRBD2 (5 bases). The CDR3 is 14 amino acids. Between the trimmed V and J ends, which lost 0 bases and 6 bases, there was a span of 11 bases. Germline values: CDR1 SGHRS, CDR2 YFSETQ. This CDR3 reads CASSLGLRGDTQYF. The CDR3 DNA sequence: TGCGCCAGCAGCTTGGGGCTACGAGGGGATACGCAGTATTTT.

V usage is TRBV28 and J usage is TRBJ2-3; 7 bases line up with TRBD1. Germline V gene sequence: CDR1 MDHEN, CDR2 SYDVKM. The CDR3 runs 14 residues. V trimming: 5 bases; J trimming: 5 bases; junction bases outside the gene matches: 7. In nucleotides, the CDR3 is TGTGCCAGCAGTCGACAGGGTAAACAAGATACGCAGTATTTT. Its protein product is CASSRQGKQDTQYF.

The rearrangement uses TRBV2 and TRBJ2-1, with 12 bases matching TRBD2. The V and J ends lost 3 bases and 6 bases, in that order; junction bases with no gene match: 6. The CDR3 length is 16 residues. Germline CDR1 SNHLY, CDR2 FYNNEI. The CDR3 here is CASSDGSGLAGNEQFF. The CDR3 DNA follows: TGTGCCAGCAGTGATGGATCGGGACTAGCGGGCAATGAGCAGTTCTTC.

This clone was found once. The CDR3 sequence is CASSPRASVNPTDTQYF. The CDR3 DNA sequence: TGTGCCAGCAGCCCCCGGGCTAGCGTAAACCCCACAGATACGCAGTATTTT. This chain joins TRBV9 and TRBJ2-3; tentative D call: TRBD2 (6 bases). Trimming cost V 4 bases and J 2 bases, with 20 bases left between them. Germline V gene sequence: CDR1 SGDLS, CDR2 YYNGEE. CDR3 length equals 17 residues.

The rearrangement links TRBV9 to TRBJ1-1; D perhaps matches TRBD1 (5 bases). The CDR3 totals 18 residues. Germline V gene lookup returns CDR1 SGDLS and CDR2 YYNGEE. Trimming pared 6 bases from V and 0 bases from J, leaving 24 bases between. The CDR3 DNA is TGTGCCAGCACCGCCCCCGACAGTCACATAAACATGAACACTGAAGCTTTCTTT. It encodes CASTAPDSHINMNTEAFF.

The DNA of the CDR3 is TGTGCCAGCAAGCGGGGGGAAGACACCGGGGAGCTGTTTTTT. This gives the protein CASKRGEDTGELFF. The genes are TRBV6-5 and TRBJ2-2; 9 nucleotides agree with TRBD2. The CDR3 extends over 14 amino acids. V was clipped by 7 bases and J by 3 bases; unmatched bases: 3. Per germline, CDR1 MNHEY and CDR2 SVGAGI.

The rearrangement links TRBV18 to TRBJ2-2, with D unclear. Germline CDR1 is KGHSH and CDR2 is LQKENI. The CDR3 runs to 12 residues. The ends were cut back, 4 bases at V and 15 bases at J, with 15 bases in the middle. The CDR3 here is CASSQISGEVFF. CDR3 nucleotides: TGTGCCAGCTCACAGATAAGTGGAGAAGTGTTTTTT.

The chain couples TRBV9 to TRBJ2-1; D might be TRBD1 (6 bases). The CDR3 sequence is 15 residues long. V dropped 0 bases and J dropped 6 bases, with 13 bases sitting between them. CDR1 is SGDLS and CDR2 is YYNGEE in the germline V gene. This chain's CDR3 is CASSVVTGFRNEQFF. In DNA, the CDR3 is TGTGCCAGCAGCGTAGTAACAGGGTTCCGCAATGAGCAGTTCTTC.

The rearrangement joins TRBV5-1 to TRBJ2-5; 7 bases fit TRBD2. CDR3 length: 14 residues. CDR1 SGHRS and CDR2 YFSETQ come from the germline V gene. Trimming at V came to 5 bases and at J to 1 base, leaving 5 bases not matched to a gene. The CDR3 sequence: CASSWEGFQETQYF. In nucleotides, the CDR3 is TGCGCCAGCAGTTGGGAGGGGTTCCAAGAGACCCAGTACTTC. The variable domain in full, completed from reference TRBV5-1 and TRBJ2-5, reads KAGVTQTPRYLIKTRGQQVTLSCSPISGHRSVSWYQQTPGQGLQFLFEYFSETQRNKGNFPGRFSGRQFSNSRSEMNVSTLELGDSALYLCASSWEGFQETQYFGPGTRLLVL.

The gene calls are TRBV2 and TRBJ1-1; no clear D gene. V was cut by 6 bases and J by 2 bases, with 4 bases left in between. CDR1 SNHLY and CDR2 FYNNEI come from the germline V gene. CDR3 size: 11 residues. CDR3 sequence (DNA): TGTGCCAGCAGCCTCAACACTGAAGCTTTCTTT. The encoded protein is CASSLNTEAFF.

V gene TRBV27 combines with J gene TRBJ2-1; 8 bases map to TRBD2. The CDR3 runs to 15 residues. The V gene's germline CDR1 is MNHEY and CDR2 SMNVEV (reference sequence). J gave up 4 bases and V 0 bases, and 2 bases lay outside the gene matches. The DNA for the CDR3 is TGTGCCAGCAGTTTATCCAGCGGGGGATACAATGAGCAGTTCTTC. It specifies CASSLSSGGYNEQFF.

The chain is built from TRBV7-8 and TRBJ2-5; TRBD1 agrees at 7 bases. Losses at the gene ends were 3 bases for V and 7 bases for J; bases not matched to a gene: 8. Germline V gene data show CDR1 as SGHVS and CDR2 as FQNEAQ. The CDR3 covers 14 residues. In DNA form, the CDR3 reads TGTGCCAGCAGCTTCTTAACAGGGGCTACGACCCAGTACTTC. This translates into CASSFLTGATTQYF.

This clone was counted a single time. The gene calls are TRBV7-2 and TRBJ2-5; D ambiguous. The germline CDR1 and CDR2 sequences are SGHTA and FQGNSA. The CDR3 sequence is 12 residues long. V was pared by 5 bases and J by 7 bases, with 11 bases between. The CDR3: CASSLNLGTQYF. The CDR3 DNA reads as TGTGCCAGCAGCCTCAATCTCGGGACCCAGTACTTC.

This chain joins TRBV6-5 and TRBJ2-7; weak D call: TRBD2 (6 bases). The CDR3 covers 14 residues. The germline V gene encodes CDR1 MNHEY and CDR2 SVGAGI. V shed 4 bases and J shed 2 bases, with 12 bases lying between them. Written as DNA, the CDR3 is TGTGCCAGCAGTTTTACCGGGACTGCCTACGAGCAGTACTTC. This codes for CASSFTGTAYEQYF.

The rearrangement links TRBV5-1 to TRBJ2-5; 8 positions match TRBD2. The V segment lost 4 bases and the J segment 5 bases; nucleotides outside the gene matches: 13. The V gene's germline CDR1 is SGHRS and CDR2 YFSETQ. CDR3 length: 16 residues. Here the CDR3 DNA reads TGCGCCAGCAGCGTACTCCGGGGGGGCCGGGGGGAGACCCAGTACTTC. Translation gives CASSVLRGGRGETQYF.

The CDR3, as DNA: TGTGCCAGCAAGGGGGAGGGGACGCAGTATTTT. Translating gives CASKGEGTQYF. This chain joins TRBV7-9 and TRBJ2-3, with D possibly TRBD2 on 7 matching bases. CDR1 and CDR2 (germline): SEHNR, FQNEAQ (reference sequence). Trimming removed 7 bases at V and 9 bases at J, with 11 bases between. The CDR3 sequence is 11 residues long.

The V and J genes are TRBV21-1 and TRBJ1-3; the D call TRBD1 from the table was never checked on the DNA. TRBV21-1 is classified as a pseudogene. This CDR3 has 15 amino acids. The CDR3 nucleotides read TGTGCCAGCAGCAAAGGAACAGGGGTAGGAAACACCATATATTTT. It yields the protein CASSKGTGVGNTIYF.

In DNA, the CDR3 is TGCAGCGTCATGGGTCCCCAGGGGTCGAACACTGAAGCTTTCTTT. Translation: CSVMGPQGSNTEAFF. The J gene is TRBJ1-1, the V gene TRBV29-1, with D possibly being TRBD1 (6 bases). CDR3 size: 15 residues. Germline V gene data show CDR1 as SQVTM and CDR2 as ANQGSEA. V lost 6 bases, J lost 1 base, and 18 bases lay in between. Together with reference TRBV29-1 and TRBJ1-1, the CDR3 gives the full variable domain: SAVISQKPSRDICQRGTSLTIQCQVDSQVTMMFWYRQQPGQSLTLIATANQGSEATYESGFVIDKFPISRPNLTFSTLTVSNMSPEDSSIYLCSVMGPQGSNTEAFFGQGTRLTVV.